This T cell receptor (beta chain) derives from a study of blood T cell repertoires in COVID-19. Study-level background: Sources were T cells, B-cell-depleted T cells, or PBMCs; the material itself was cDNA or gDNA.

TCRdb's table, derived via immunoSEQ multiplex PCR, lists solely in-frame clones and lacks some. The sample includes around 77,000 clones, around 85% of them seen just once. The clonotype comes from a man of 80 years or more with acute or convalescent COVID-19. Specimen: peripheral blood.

The CDR3 reads CASSQGEETQYF. The CDR3 DNA reads TGTGCCAGTAGTCAGGGGGAAGAGACCCAGTACTTC. The chain links TRBV19 to TRBJ2-5; 7 bases fit TRBD1. CDR3 length: 12 amino acids. Germline loops: CDR1 LNHDA, CDR2 SQIVND (reference sequence). The junction had 0 bases not matched to a gene; V was cut back by 5 bases and J by 3 bases.